This T cell receptor (beta chain) was profiled in a study of T cells in Graves' hyperthyroidism and ophthalmopathy. Whole-study results and caveats: Blood also held most thyroid clonotypes expanded beyond 0.001.

The source material, RNA transcripts, was used to amplify TCR beta CDR3 regions. HTBI primers were the set used in a first-round RT-PCR of the TCR CDR3. TCRdb used MiXCR to reprocess the multiplex PCR reads, holding one entry per CDR3 protein. Of around 600,000 distinct CDR3 sequences detected, 40% to 55% appear once; the ten largest clones hold less than 9%. This clonotype was seen once. What it binds is unknown. The junction and the germline gene differ at one end; a read error may be behind it. Uncontrolled infection, other autoimmune disease, pregnancy or lactation disqualified patients from enrolment. Clinical symptoms, serum thyroxine and TRAb, thyroid ultrasound and orbital computed tomography together formed the diagnostic basis. Sequencing was carried out using peripheral blood or thyroid tissue (not recorded which). The source is an adult man with Graves' disease, either hyperthyroidism or ophthalmopathy (not recorded which).

The CDR3 spells CAISGQAATSEKLFF. The CDR3 DNA follows: TGTGCCATCAGTGGACAGGCCGCAACTAGTGAAAAACTGTTTTTT. J is TRBJ1-4 and V is TRBV2; 7 positions match TRBD1. CDR1 SNHLY and CDR2 FYNNEI come from the germline V gene. The CDR3 is 15 residues long.